This entry lists 12 T cell receptor beta chains sequenced from one sample in a study of blood T cell repertoires in COVID-19. Profiling relied on immunoSEQ multiplex PCR, and the TCRdb table lists in-frame clones only, not all of them. The profile covers about 190,000 clones, with 84% appearing a single time and approximately 5.1% taken by the ten largest. Material for sequencing was peripheral blood. Receptors originate from a woman aged 70-85 years with active or convalescent COVID-19.

The CDR3 DNA is TGTGCCAGCAGCGCCTCGACTAGCGGGAGGACTGGGGAGCTGTTTTTT. Its protein product is CASSASTSGRTGELFF. The rearrangement links TRBV9 to TRBJ2-2; 13 bases are shared with TRBD2. With 3 bases clipped from V and 8 bases from J, the junction kept 7 bases outside the gene matches. This CDR3 is 16 amino acids long. Germline lookup yields CDR1 SGDLS and CDR2 YYNGEE. The whole variable domain, remainder taken from reference TRBV9 and TRBJ2-2, is DSGVTQTPKHLITATGQRVTLRCSPRSGDLSVYWYQQSLDQGLQFLIQYYNGEERAKGNILERFSAQQFPDLHSELNLSSLELGDSALYFCASSASTSGRTGELFFGEGSRLTVL.

The chain has TRBV19 and TRBJ1-1; D is perhaps TRBD1 (6 bases). The V gene's germline CDR1 is LNHDA and CDR2 SQIVND (reference sequence). With 6 bases removed from V and 5 bases from J, the gap between germline ends came to 19 bases. This CDR3 spans 15 amino acids. CDR3 amino acids: CASSAILGGGTEAFF. As DNA, the CDR3 is TGTGCCAGTAGCGCTATTCTAGGGGGTGGAACTGAAGCTTTCTTT. The whole variable domain, filled in from reference TRBV19 and TRBJ1-1, reads DGGITQSPKYLFRKEGQNVTLSCEQNLNHDAMYWYRQDPGQGLRLIYYSQIVNDFQKGDIAEGYSVSREKKESFPLTVTSAQKNPTAFYLCASSAILGGGTEAFFGQGTRLTVV.

The J gene is TRBJ2-7, the V gene TRBV2; the match to TRBD1 covers 7 bases. The CDR3 spans 16 residues. From germline, CDR1 is SNHLY and CDR2 FYNNEI. Trimming at V came to 2 bases and at J to 0 bases, leaving 7 bases not matched to a gene. The chain's CDR3 is CASSENGDRDSYEQYF. In nucleotides, the CDR3 is TGTGCCAGCAGTGAAAATGGGGACAGAGACTCCTACGAGCAGTACTTC. Full variable domain (outside the CDR3, taken from reference TRBV2 and TRBJ2-7): EPEVTQTPSHQVTQMGQEVILRCVPISNHLYFYWYRQILGQKVEFLVSFYNNEISEKSEIFDDQFSVERPDGSNFTLKIRSTKLEDSAMYFCASSENGDRDSYEQYFGPGTRLTVT.

V gene TRBV3-1 (or the pseudogene TRBV3-2) combines with J gene TRBJ2-2; D not resolved. Germline V lookup: CDR1 LGHDT, CDR2 YNNKEL (reference sequence). V was cut by 4 bases and J by 5 bases, with 5 bases left in between. This CDR3 spans 12 amino acids. CDR3 region: CASSPATGELFF. CDR3 in DNA: TGTGCCAGCAGCCCCGCGACCGGGGAGCTGTTTTTT.

This clone has only one observation. The gene calls are TRBV19 and TRBJ1-1, with TRBD1 identical over 9 bases. The V segment lost 11 bases and the J segment 6 bases; nucleotides outside the gene matches: 10. CDR1 and CDR2 from the germline V gene are LNHDA and SQIVND (reference sequence). The CDR3 extends over 13 amino acids. CDR3 in amino acids: CASRDRDRSEAFF. For the CDR3, the DNA is TGTGCCTCCCGGGACAGGGATCGTTCTGAAGCTTTCTTT.

This clone was seen once. The V call is TRBV7-4, the J call TRBJ1-1; TRBD1 might be the D (5 bases). The V gene's germline CDR1 is SGHVT and CDR2 SQSDAQ. The V end lost 1 base, the J end lost 4 bases, and 16 bases lay between the germline ends. The CDR3 is 16 residues long. In DNA, the CDR3 is TGTGCCAGCAGCTTAGATTGTCGGGGGAACAGCACTGAAGCTTTCTTT. As protein: CASSLDCRGNSTEAFF. Full variable domain (outside the CDR3, taken from reference TRBV7-4 and TRBJ1-1): GAGVSQSPRYKVAKRGRDVALRCDSISGHVTLYWYRQTLGQGSEVLTYSQSDAQRDKSGRPSGRFSAERPERSVSTLKIQRTEQGDSAVYLCASSLDCRGNSTEAFFGQGTRLTVV.

The chain couples TRBV11-2 to TRBJ2-3, with 8 bases aligning to TRBD2. The length of the CDR3 is 17 residues. The J segment lost 2 bases and the V segment lost 2 bases, leaving 9 bases of the junction unmatched. CDR1 and CDR2 from the germline V gene are SGHAT and FQNNGV. As DNA, the CDR3 is TGTGCCAGCAGCTTACCCCCTACTAGCGGAAACACAGATACGCAGTATTTT. Residues: CASSLPPTSGNTDTQYF. The full variable domain, its missing parts supplied by reference TRBV11-2 and TRBJ2-3, is EAGVAQSPRYKIIEKRQSVAFWCNPISGHATLYWYQQILGQGPKLLIQFQNNGVVDDSQLPKDRFSAERLKGVDSTLKIQPAKLEDSAVYLCASSLPPTSGNTDTQYFGPGTRLTVL.

This sequence joins TRBV5-4 and TRBJ2-2; TRBD2 agrees at 7 bases. The CDR3 is made up of 16 amino acids. The trim removed 0 bases at V and 6 bases at J, leaving 8 bases unmatched. Germline V gene data show CDR1 as SGHNT and CDR2 as YYREEE (reference sequence). The CDR3 region has the DNA TGTGCCAGCAGCTTGGGCGGGAGTGGTAGCGCCGGGGAGCTGTTTTTT. The encoded protein is CASSLGGSGSAGELFF. The variable domain in full, completed from reference TRBV5-4 and TRBJ2-2, reads ETGVTQSPTHLIKTRGQQVTLRCSSQSGHNTVSWYQQALGQGPQFIFQYYREEENGRGNFPPRFSGLQFPNYSSELNVNALELDDSALYLCASSLGGSGSAGELFFGEGSRLTVL.

The chain couples TRBV6-2 or TRBV6-3 to TRBJ1-1; D might be TRBD1 (5 bases). Germline V lookup: CDR1 MNHEY, CDR2 SVGEGT. V was clipped by 6 bases and J by 2 bases, with 16 bases between them. This CDR3 comprises 15 residues. The DNA for the CDR3 is TGTGCCAGCAGCCTCGACGCGGGGGGTAACACTGAAGCTTTCTTT. Residues: CASSLDAGGNTEAFF.

The rearrangement joins TRBV6-5 to TRBJ1-4; tentatively, D is TRBD1 (6 bases). The V and J ends lost 7 bases and 5 bases respectively, with 14 bases between them. The CDR3 is 14 amino acids. CDR1 is MNHEY, CDR2 SVGAGI, per germline. The DNA of the CDR3 is TGTGCCAGCACCGAAGGGCAGGGGAATGAAAAACTGTTTTTT. Its translation is CASTEGQGNEKLFF.

The rearrangement uses TRBV28 and TRBJ1-5; 9 bases map to TRBD1. V shed 6 bases and J 0 bases; nucleotides not matched to a gene: 12. Germline lookup yields CDR1 MDHEN and CDR2 SYDVKM. This CDR3 contains 18 residues. The CDR3 nucleotides are TGTGCCAGCAGCATTACCGGGACAGGGACTAATAGCAATCAGCCCCAGCATTTT. This encodes CASSITGTGTNSNQPQHF.

The chain uses TRBV18 and TRBJ2-1, with TRBD2 matching over 8 bases. Germline V gene data show CDR1 as KGHSH and CDR2 as LQKENI. The CDR3 covers 15 residues. Trimming at V came to 3 bases and at J to 4 bases, leaving 5 bases not matched to a gene. Here the CDR3 DNA reads TGTGCCAGCTCACCCCCGGGACTAGAATACAATGAGCAGTTCTTC. Translated: CASSPPGLEYNEQFF. The whole variable domain, filled in from reference TRBV18 and TRBJ2-1, reads NAGVMQNPRHLVRRRGQEARLRCSPMKGHSHVYWYRQLPEEGLKFMVYLQKENIIDESGMPKERFSAEFPKEGPSILRIQQVVRGDSAAYFCASSPPGLEYNEQFFGPGTRLTVL.